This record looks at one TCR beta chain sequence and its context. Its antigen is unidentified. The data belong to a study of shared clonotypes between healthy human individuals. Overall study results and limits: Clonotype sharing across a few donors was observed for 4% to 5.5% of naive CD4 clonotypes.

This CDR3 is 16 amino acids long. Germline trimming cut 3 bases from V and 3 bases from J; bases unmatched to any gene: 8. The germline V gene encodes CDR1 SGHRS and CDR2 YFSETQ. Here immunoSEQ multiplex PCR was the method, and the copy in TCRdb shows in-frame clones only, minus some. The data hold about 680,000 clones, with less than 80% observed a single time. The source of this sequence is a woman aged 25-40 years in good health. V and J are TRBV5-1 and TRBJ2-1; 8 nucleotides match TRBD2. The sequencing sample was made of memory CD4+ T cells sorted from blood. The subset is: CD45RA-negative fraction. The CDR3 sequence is CASSYLTSGVYNEQFF. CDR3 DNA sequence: TGCGCCAGCAGCTACTTAACTAGCGGAGTCTACAATGAGCAGTTCTTC.